This T cell receptor beta chain is drawn from a study of regulatory T cells in long-lasting Graves disease. About the study: Graves' patients with a new diagnosis had received antithyroid drugs under 3 months.

Germline V CDR1 and CDR2: MDHEN, SYDVKM. The CDR3 totals 18 residues. Trimming cost V 3 bases and J 8 bases, with 25 bases left between them. Arm-PCR with iRepertoire HTBI primers amplified the CDR3 regions for these TCR beta libraries. From the multiplex PCR reads, TCRdb called clonotypes with MiXCR, one entry per CDR3 protein. The table has about 220,000 distinct CDR3 sequences, around 19% seen once. This clonotype was observed many times. Its antigen is as yet unknown. Time point here: newly diagnosed GD, antithyroid drugs for less than 3 months. PBMC-extracted RNA yielded the TCR library. The study's findings and limits: When disease was persistent, TRBV28, TRBJ1-2 and TRBJ2-5 were the favored segments.

This sample also appeared in a second study, on T cells in Graves' hyperthyroidism and ophthalmopathy. This second report adds: No progression to ophthalmopathy during 18 months of follow-up defined stable disease. Researchers report that a 13 V-J model separated ophthalmopathy from stable hyperthyroidism.

The chain couples TRBV28 to TRBJ1-4; D is perhaps TRBD1 (6 bases). The input for sequencing was peripheral blood mononuclear cells (PBMCs), taken at new diagnosis, from a patient treated with antithyroid drugs. The receptor's source is a woman in her twenties or thirties with Graves disease. Written as DNA, the CDR3 is TGTGCCAGCAGTTTCGGACTCCCGGACAACTGGAGGGGGGAAAAACTGTTTTTT. Translated: CASSFGLPDNWRGEKLFF.